What follows describes a single T cell receptor beta chain. Germline CDR1 and CDR2: GTSNPN and SVGIG (reference sequence). J gave up 8 bases and V 3 bases, and 16 bases lay outside the gene matches. This CDR3 is 17 amino acids long. In the original analysis: From reference gene primer amplification, estimates of nucleated cell counts were derived. Sequencing was performed with immunoSEQ multiplex PCR; in TCRdb, only in-frame clones are kept and a portion is missing. The D gene and trimming were derived from the DNA, and the V and J assignments and clone size from that table. The sample records some 240,000 clones, around 86% being singletons. This specimen belongs to a study of blood T cell repertoires in COVID-19. Study context: COVID-19 samples, acute and convalescent, were from the United States, Italy and Spain. PBMCs, B-cell-depleted T cells, or T cells provided the cDNA or gDNA that made up the material.

Sequenced material: peripheral blood. The J gene is TRBJ1-4, the V gene TRBV30; 9 positions match TRBD1. The receptor comes from an older woman with active or convalescent COVID-19. This chain's CDR3 is CAWSGVDAGTGNEKLFF. CDR3 coding DNA: TGTGCCTGGAGCGGAGTCGATGCCGGGACAGGGAACGAAAAACTGTTTTTT.